Presented here are 3 T cell receptor beta chains from one specimen sequenced in a study of blood T cell repertoires in COVID-19. Method: immunoSEQ multiplex PCR; TCRdb's copy keeps in-frame clones and lacks some. The table records some 360,000 clones, more than 75% of them present only once. The specimen sequenced was peripheral blood. All receptors come from a woman aged 60-75 years with COVID-19, enrolled during active disease.

The CDR3 is CASSTSDEPGQPQHF. CDR3 DNA sequence: TGTGCCAGCAGCACCTCGGATGAACCGGGTCAGCCCCAGCATTTT. The chain has TRBV5-5 and TRBJ1-5; D gene unclear. CDR3 length equals 15 residues. CDR1 is SGHKS, CDR2 YYEKEE, per germline (reference sequence). V dropped 4 bases and J dropped 6 bases, with 17 bases sitting between them.

The chain is built from TRBV2 and TRBJ1-5, with no clear D. V gave up 4 bases and J gave up 1 base, with 11 bases separating them. Germline assignment: CDR1 SNHLY and CDR2 FYNNEI. This CDR3 has 15 amino acids. CDR3 loop: CASSVSRVSNQPQHF. In nucleotides, the CDR3 is TGTGCCAGCAGTGTATCGAGAGTGAGCAATCAGCCCCAGCATTTT.

V and J are TRBV7-3 and TRBJ2-3, with 7 bases fitting TRBD2. Unmatched junction bases numbered 5, after V lost 4 bases and J lost 1 base. Germline loops: CDR1 SGHTA, CDR2 FQGTGA. This CDR3 region has 15 residues. CDR3 in amino acids: CASSSLGGGTDTQYF. CDR3 nucleotides: TGTGCCAGCAGCTCCCTGGGGGGGGGCACAGATACGCAGTATTTT.